A single sample gave rise to the 12 T cell receptor beta chains below, sequenced in a study of CXCR3-negative and CXCR3-positive naive CD8 T cells. TRB cDNA was prepared as libraries by UMI-labeled 5' RACE. TCRdb reprocessed the 5' RACE reads and keeps a single row for each CDR3 protein, giving no DNA. This listing includes 45,000 to 55,000 distinct CDR3 sequences. The material sequenced was memory CD8+ T cells from blood. These receptors were collected from a human donor in good health. Some clones in this sample may be carry-over from other donors' samples.

The chain uses TRBV12-3 or TRBV12-4 and TRBJ1-1. This CDR3 has 12 residues. CDR3 sequence: CASKFGGSEAFF.

The chain combines TRBV29-1 with TRBJ2-7. Germline CDR1 SQVTM, CDR2 ANQGSEA. The CDR3 is 13 amino acids. This CDR3 is CSVSVGTYYEQYF.

The rearrangement uses TRBV3-1 and TRBJ2-7; the D gene TCRdb calls, TRBD2, cannot be checked with no DNA. The germline V gene encodes CDR1 LGHDT and CDR2 YNNKEL (reference sequence). CDR3 length: 13 amino acids. The CDR3 sequence is CASSQVWPPEQYF.

The rearrangement uses TRBV6-2 or TRBV6-3 and TRBJ1-5; TCRdb calls TRBD1, which cannot be checked without DNA. The CDR3 length is 17 residues. Germline-derived CDR1 and CDR2 are MNHEY and SVGEGT. The CDR3 is CASRGAGEAKGNQPQHF.

The chain combines TRBV19 with TRBJ2-5; absent DNA, TCRdb's TRBD1 call cannot be checked. Germline CDR1 reads LNHDA; CDR2 reads SQIVND (reference sequence). There are 19 residues in the CDR3. This chain's CDR3 is CASSIRAGDANPPGETQYF.

V gene TRBV29-1 combines with J gene TRBJ2-2; TCRdb's D call of TRBD1 is untestable without DNA. CDR1 and CDR2 (germline): SQVTM, ANQGSEA. The CDR3 consists of 15 residues. This CDR3 is CSVETGDLGGGELFF.

The J gene is TRBJ2-7, the V gene TRBV4-3; TCRdb lists TRBD1, though no DNA is available to test this call. CDR1 is LGHNA and CDR2 is YSLEER in the germline V gene. The CDR3 is 16 amino acids. This CDR3 reads CASSQDYPLQGYEQYF.

V is TRBV29-1 and J is TRBJ2-1; TCRdb's D gene call, TRBD1, goes unchecked for lack of DNA. The CDR3 covers 15 residues. From germline, CDR1 is SQVTM and CDR2 ANQGSEA. The CDR3 loop reads CSVERGQGAYNEQFF.

This clonotype is labeled medium-sized based on frequency. The rearrangement uses TRBV7-3 and TRBJ2-2; there is no DNA to check the TCRdb D call of TRBD1. CDR3 length: 14 amino acids. Germline CDR1 is SGHTA and CDR2 is FQGTGA. This CDR3 is CASRAGENTGELFF.

V gene TRBV6-2 or TRBV6-3 combines with J gene TRBJ2-1. Germline V CDR1 and CDR2: MNHEY, SVGEGT. This CDR3 contains 12 residues. CDR3 loop: CASSYSTDEQFF.

The CDR3 loop is CASSSPGTGASMEQYF. V usage is TRBV7-6 and J usage is TRBJ2-7; TCRdb outputs TRBD1, but without DNA this stays unchecked. Germline V gives CDR1 SGHVS, CDR2 FNYEAQ. This CDR3 is 16 amino acids long.

The gene calls are TRBV4-3 and TRBJ2-7. Germline CDR1 reads LGHNA; CDR2 reads YSLEER. There are 15 residues in the CDR3. The CDR3: CASSQEAGSSYEQYF.